This entry is about one T cell receptor beta chain. The CDR3 has 21 amino acids. Germline V gene data show CDR1 as SGDLS and CDR2 as YYNGEE. The data derive from a study of CXCR3-negative and CXCR3-positive naive CD8 T cells. The TRB cDNA libraries were prepared by 5' RACE with UMI labels. TCRdb reprocessed the 5' RACE reads and stores each CDR3 protein as one record, lacking DNA. Recorded here are about 130,000 distinct CDR3 sequences; the top ten clones represent 0.29%. Sequenced: naive CXCR3- CD8+ T cells from blood. Subset: CD45RO-CCR7+CD27+CD95- naive CD8+ T cells lacking CXCR3 (TNR3-). The V and J genes are TRBV9 and TRBJ2-3; TCRdb's assignment of TRBD2 cannot be checked, as there is no DNA. This sequence originates from a human donor in good health. Some clones in this sample may be carry-over from other donors' samples. CDR3 loop: CASSDQVGRVLTYTSTDTQYF. Full variable domain (missing parts from reference TRBV9 and TRBJ2-3): DSGVTQTPKHLITATGQRVTLRCSPRSGDLSVYWYQQSLDQGLQFLIQYYNGEERAKGNILERFSAQQFPDLHSELNLSSLELGDSALYFCASSDQVGRVLTYTSTDTQYFGPGTRLTVL.